A single sample is the source of the 30 T cell receptor beta chains below, sequenced in a study of blood T cells in healthy people across ages. Using a J-beta primer mix together with a sample-barcoded 5' primer, a second PCR was run for roughly 6 to 12 cycles. TCRdb re-analysed the 5' RACE reads in MiXCR, keeping a single row per CDR3 protein. Of approximately 2,000,000 distinct CDR3 sequences listed, approximately 40% are singletons. The sequenced sample was blood. The source is a human donor in good health.

This clonotype was seen more than once but under ten times. The chain links TRBV5-5 to TRBJ2-1; tentatively, D is TRBD2 (5 bases). CDR3 length: 15 residues. The V gene's germline CDR1 is SGHKS and CDR2 YYEKEE (reference sequence). With 2 bases removed from V and 1 base from J, the gap between germline ends came to 10 bases. The CDR3 region is CASSFVLASYNEQFF. The CDR3 DNA reads as TGTGCCAGCAGCTTCGTCCTAGCATCCTACAATGAGCAGTTCTTC.

CDR3 protein: CASSPTGNTYEQYF. CDR3 DNA sequence: TGTGCCAGCTCACCAACTGGGAACACCTACGAGCAGTACTTC. The chain employs TRBV18 and TRBJ2-7, with unresolved D. The V end was cut by 2 bases, the J end by 2 bases, with 10 bases between. In germline, CDR1 is KGHSH, CDR2 LQKENI. The CDR3 is made up of 14 amino acids.

The V gene is TRBV20-1, the J gene TRBJ1-2; D unclear. The CDR3 sequence is 13 residues long. V was shortened by 0 bases and J by 4 bases, with 9 bases between the two germline ends. CDR1 and CDR2 from the germline V gene are DFQATT and SNEGSKA (reference sequence). CDR3 nucleotide sequence: TGCAGTGCTAGAGATCTAGACACCTATGGCTACACCTTC. Encoded protein: CSARDLDTYGYTF.

V and J are TRBV7-9 and TRBJ2-7; a possible D gene is TRBD1 (6 bases). This CDR3 contains 13 residues. The V and J ends lost 2 bases and 5 bases respectively, with 10 bases between them. Germline loops: CDR1 SEHNR, CDR2 FQNEAQ (reference sequence). The chain's CDR3 is CASSLLQGNEQYF. The CDR3 DNA reads TGTGCCAGCAGCTTATTACAGGGTAACGAGCAGTACTTC.

As concerns this clonotype: Given a much more abundant clone one base away, this may be a read error. This chain connects TRBV7-2 to TRBJ1-2; 8 bases agree with TRBD1. The CDR3 runs to 12 residues. Germline values: CDR1 SGHTA, CDR2 FQGNSA. The CDR3 here is CASSQTGEGCTF. DNA for the CDR3: TGTGCCAGCAGCCAGACAGGGGAAGGCTGCACCTTC.

The chain recombines TRBV20-1 with TRBJ2-7; D is unresolved. The CDR3 extends over 14 amino acids. The germline V gene has CDR1 DFQATT and CDR2 SNEGSKA (reference sequence). Trimming shortened V by 4 bases and J by 4 bases, and 17 bases separated the two germline ends. The DNA for the CDR3 is TGCAGTGCTACAAGGCGGCCGATAGGGTACGAGCAGTACTTC. Translating it yields CSATRRPIGYEQYF.

Only a few counts were recorded for this clonotype. The J gene is TRBJ1-4, the V gene TRBV25-1; 8 bases map to TRBD1. The ends lost 4 bases at V and 10 bases at J; junction bases unmatched: 8. The CDR3 runs to 14 residues. CDR1 and CDR2 from the germline V gene are MGHDK and SYGVNS. The CDR3 spells CASSGQGIWGKLFF. DNA for the CDR3: TGTGCCAGCAGTGGACAGGGGATCTGGGGAAAACTGTTTTTT.

The chain joins TRBV7-3 to TRBJ2-1; D not certain. The V and J ends lost 1 base and 8 bases respectively, with 12 bases between them. Germline V gene sequence: CDR1 SGHTA, CDR2 FQGTGA. This CDR3 has 14 residues. The CDR3 loop reads CASSLSHSSDEQFF. The CDR3 coding sequence is TGTGCCAGCAGCTTAAGCCATTCCAGCGATGAGCAGTTCTTC.

In regard to this clonotype: This may be a read error, as it is one base from a much larger clone. The V call is TRBV29-1, the J call TRBJ2-5; D ambiguous. Germline V gene sequence: CDR1 SQVTM, CDR2 ANQGSEA. Trimming left V 7 bases short and J 4 bases short, with 19 bases between. This CDR3 is 14 amino acids long. In nucleotides, the CDR3 is TGCAGCGCTGTTAAGAGTCGTATCGGAGAGACCCAGTACTTC. Its translation is CSAVKSRIGETQYF.

This chain connects TRBV10-3 to TRBJ1-1; 7 nucleotides line up with TRBD1. Germline trimming cut 9 bases from V and 6 bases from J; bases unmatched to any gene: 13. CDR1 is ENHRY, CDR2 SYGVKD, per germline. The CDR3 totals 14 residues. CDR3 sequence reads: CAISARGQPAEAFF. DNA of the CDR3: TGTGCCATTTCGGCCCGGGGACAGCCAGCTGAAGCTTTCTTT.

The chain couples TRBV7-3 to TRBJ2-3; D may match TRBD1 or TRBD2 (5 bases each). CDR3 size: 16 residues. Per germline, CDR1 SGHTA and CDR2 FQGTGA. The V gene lost 3 bases and the J gene lost 2 bases, with 15 bases spanning the gap. CDR3 nucleotides: TGTGCCAGCAGCTTCCAATCCTCGGGGACCACAGATACGCAGTATTTT. Translated: CASSFQSSGTTDTQYF.

This clonotype came up a few times. V and J are TRBV29-1 and TRBJ1-1, with D tentatively TRBD1 (6 bases). Germline assignment: CDR1 SQVTM and CDR2 ANQGSEA. This CDR3 is built from 13 residues. Trimming took off 7 bases at V and 4 bases at J, with 16 bases between the two ends. CDR3 region: CSATTGIGTEAFF. The CDR3 DNA reads TGCAGCGCCACAACAGGGATTGGCACTGAAGCTTTCTTT. Complete variable domain (other parts from reference TRBV29-1 and TRBJ1-1): SAVISQKPSRDICQRGTSLTIQCQVDSQVTMMFWYRQQPGQSLTLIATANQGSEATYESGFVIDKFPISRPNLTFSTLTVSNMSPEDSSIYLCSATTGIGTEAFFGQGTRLTVV.

This clonotype has a handful of counts. This chain uses TRBV12-3 or TRBV12-4 with TRBJ2-5; TRBD2 is a possible D gene (6 bases). V lost 5 bases, J lost 3 bases, and 10 bases lay in between. The CDR3 totals 13 residues. CDR3 residues: CASSRWREETQYF. DNA for the CDR3: TGTGCCAGCAGTAGGTGGAGGGAAGAGACCCAGTACTTC.

Here the CDR3 reads CASSLRGGPHNEQFF. The CDR3, as DNA: TGTGCCAGCAGTCTACGGGGGGGGCCCCACAATGAGCAGTTCTTC. The chain recombines TRBV12-3 or TRBV12-4 with TRBJ2-1, with 8 bases matching TRBD2. The J segment lost 5 bases and the V segment lost 5 bases, leaving 8 bases of the junction unmatched. The CDR3 sequence is 15 residues long.

Turning to this clonotype: One junction end disagrees with the germline gene, perhaps due to a read error. V and J are TRBV20-1 and TRBJ1-1; possible D gene TRBD1, 6 bases. Germline loops: CDR1 DFQATT, CDR2 SNEGSKA (reference sequence). The CDR3 is made up of 14 amino acids. The CDR3 is CSATRQDSHTEAFF. Here the CDR3 DNA reads TGTAGTGCCACCCGACAGGACTCACACACTGAAGCTTTCTTT.

This clonotype came up a few times. The rearrangement uses TRBV20-1 and TRBJ2-1; no definite D call. The ends were cut back, 6 bases at V and 1 base at J, with 19 bases in the middle. This CDR3 region has 16 residues. CDR1 is DFQATT and CDR2 is SNEGSKA in the germline V gene (reference sequence). CDR3 DNA: TGCAGTGCGAAGCACCCCACTAAAGGATCCTACAATGAGCAGTTCTTC. It is translated as CSAKHPTKGSYNEQFF.

Comments on this clonotype: The junction departs from the called germline gene at one end, perhaps through a read error. The chain has TRBV12-3 or TRBV12-4 and TRBJ1-1; D is unclear. This CDR3 has 13 amino acids. The CDR3 nucleotides are TGTGCCAGCAGGCCTACAGAGAACGCTGAAGCTTTCTTT. This codes for CASRPTENAEAFF.

The gene calls are TRBV4-1 and TRBJ1-3, with D unresolved. The germline V gene encodes CDR1 MGHRA and CDR2 YSYEKL. The V gene lost 4 bases and the J gene lost 0 bases, with 16 bases spanning the gap. CDR3 length: 17 amino acids. The CDR3 bases are TGCGCCAGCAGCCTTACGCCCGACGGCGTCTCTGGAAACACCATATATTTT. It is translated as CASSLTPDGVSGNTIYF.

The chain combines TRBV12-3 or TRBV12-4 with TRBJ2-5, with a possible D match to TRBD1 (6 bases). The ends were cut back, 8 bases at V and 6 bases at J, with 10 bases in the middle. This CDR3 has 11 amino acids. CDR3: CASGRGKTQYF. The CDR3 DNA reads TGTGCCAGCGGAAGGGGGAAGACCCAGTACTTC.

The chain has TRBV28 and TRBJ1-5; the D gene is possibly TRBD1 (5 bases). This CDR3 comprises 12 residues. Germline V CDR1 and CDR2: MDHEN, SYDVKM. The V and J ends lost 2 bases and 9 bases respectively, with 8 bases between them. DNA of the CDR3: TGTGCCAGCAGTTTACGACAGAGGCCCCAGCATTTT. Residues: CASSLRQRPQHF.

The V and J genes are TRBV29-1 and TRBJ1-3, with 7 positions matching TRBD1. The CDR3 loop spans 13 amino acids. Germline V gene data show CDR1 as SQVTM and CDR2 as ANQGSEA. The trim removed 6 bases at V and 3 bases at J, leaving 5 bases unmatched. CDR3 DNA sequence: TGCAGCGTCGTCCGGGACAGTGGAAACACCATATATTTT. Amino acids: CSVVRDSGNTIYF.

At least ten counts were recorded for this clonotype. This rearrangement joins TRBV20-1 to TRBJ2-7; TRBD2 matches 9 bases. The J segment lost 6 bases and the V segment lost 5 bases, leaving 5 bases of the junction unmatched. This CDR3 contains 12 residues. Looked up from germline, CDR1 is DFQATT and CDR2 is SNEGSKA (reference sequence). CDR3 in amino acids: CSAGSGGGEQYF. For the CDR3, the DNA is TGCAGTGCTGGTAGCGGGGGCGGCGAGCAGTACTTC.

The chain couples TRBV6-5 to TRBJ2-4; D is unclear. The germline V and J ends were trimmed by 3 bases and 13 bases, with 16 bases remaining between them. Germline lookup yields CDR1 MNHEY and CDR2 SVGAGI. The CDR3 length is 13 residues. The CDR3 reads CASSYSRHNGQYF. For the CDR3, the DNA is TGTGCCAGCAGTTATTCTAGGCACAATGGGCAGTACTTC.

The CDR3 DNA reads as TGTGCCAGCAGCTTACCGGGACTTGGCGCAGCTAGTGGCTACACCTTC. Its protein is CASSLPGLGAASGYTF. This chain joins TRBV7-2 and TRBJ1-2; D perhaps matches TRBD1 (5 bases). V was cut by 2 bases and J by 7 bases, with 20 bases left in between. Looked up from germline, CDR1 is SGHTA and CDR2 is FQGNSA. This CDR3 contains 16 residues.

This rearrangement joins TRBV15 to TRBJ2-1; 9 bases agree with TRBD2. The CDR3 is 17 amino acids. From germline, CDR1 is LNHNV and CDR2 YYDKDF (reference sequence). J was trimmed by 6 bases and V by 2 bases; bases with no gene match: 11. CDR3 sequence reads: CATSRSGKAGGPNEQFF. CDR3 nucleotide sequence: TGTGCCACCAGCAGATCTGGGAAGGCGGGGGGGCCCAATGAGCAGTTCTTC.

This clonotype was observed a few times. V is TRBV20-1 and J is TRBJ2-1; D is unresolved. The CDR3 sequence is 12 residues long. V dropped 5 bases and J dropped 4 bases, with 9 bases sitting between them. Germline loops: CDR1 DFQATT, CDR2 SNEGSKA (reference sequence). CDR3 DNA: TGCAGTGCTCCAAGCAGTTACAATGAGCAGTTCTTC. Its translation: CSAPSSYNEQFF.

The rearrangement joins TRBV7-2 to TRBJ1-2; D not resolved. Germline V gene data show CDR1 as SGHTA and CDR2 as FQGNSA. The CDR3 is made up of 15 amino acids. Trimming left V 1 base short and J 0 bases short, with 9 bases between. In nucleotides, the CDR3 is TGTGCCAGCAGCTTAGAGGTAGCAGCTAACTATGGCTACACCTTC. It codes for CASSLEVAANYGYTF.

This clonotype turned up a few times. This chain links TRBV6-2 or TRBV6-3 with TRBJ2-5; 8 bases fit TRBD2. The V and J ends lost 7 bases and 11 bases, in that order; junction bases with no gene match: 12. Germline V gene data show CDR1 as MNHEY and CDR2 as SVGEGT. The CDR3 totals 13 residues. CDR3 sequence: CASNDSGEVEQYF. The CDR3 region has the DNA TGTGCCAGCAATGATAGCGGGGAGGTAGAACAGTACTTC.

The genes are TRBV7-2 and TRBJ2-5; D might be TRBD2 (6 bases). There are 14 residues in the CDR3. Trimming took 5 bases from V and 5 from J, leaving 15 bases between them. Germline assignment: CDR1 SGHTA and CDR2 FQGNSA. CDR3: CASSPDWGVETQYF. In nucleotides, the CDR3 is TGTGCCAGCAGCCCGGACTGGGGGGTGGAGACCCAGTACTTC.

This clonotype was seen more than once but under ten times. The V gene is TRBV6-5, the J gene TRBJ1-2; D may be TRBD1 (6 bases). In germline, CDR1 is MNHEY, CDR2 SVGAGI. V lost 7 bases to trimming and J lost 4 bases, with 16 bases between them. There are 14 residues in the CDR3. This CDR3 reads CASTPVGGSYGYTF. The CDR3 nucleotides read TGTGCCAGCACCCCTGTCGGGGGCAGCTATGGCTACACCTTC.